This TCR beta chain emerged from a study of read filtering for tumor transcriptome and immune sequencing. Study context: By R-ISS, stages I, II and III held 8, 16 and 7 patients.

Study observations and caveats: Even smaller IR-seq throughput identified most shared clonotypes.

This clonotype was detected many times. Its antigen is still unknown. At the time of active disease, bone marrow was collected from every patient. The library was built from roughly 400 ng RNA with molecular barcoded adaptors for alpha/delta and beta/gamma chains. TCRdb ran MiXCR on the reads and lists one entry per CDR3 protein. The sample consists of 100,000 to 150,000 distinct CDR3 sequences, roughly an eighth of them appearing once. Germline assignment: CDR1 SGHKS and CDR2 YYEKEE (reference sequence). The CDR3 has 13 amino acids. V lost 0 bases and J 8 bases, leaving 9 bases between the germline ends.

The sample was a population of CD138-negative cells sorted from bone marrow. This sequence joins TRBV5-5 and TRBJ2-1; D not certain. This clonotype was obtained from a donor at least 40 years old with multiple myeloma. In DNA, the CDR3 is TGTGCCAGCAGCTTGGACCCAAGGGATGAGCAGTTCTTC. Protein product: CASSLDPRDEQFF.